This T cell receptor beta chain comes out of a study of OX40 agonist ivuxolimab in advanced cancers. Study summary: Ivuxolimab, an agonist antibody against OX40 (CD134), was given to patients. Administration of intravenous ivuxolimab to patients occurred every 2 weeks at 0.01 to 10 mg/kg.

Generated by immunoSEQ multiplex PCR, the TCRdb table keeps only in-frame clones and is missing some. The table shows about 13,000 clones, with approximately 61% occurring only once. General study findings and limits: Both CD4+ and CD8+ T cell populations in blood had undergone clonal expansion by week 6 at 0.1 to 3.0 mg/kg.

Note on this clone: Its target is unknown.

Germline V gene sequence: CDR1 SEHNR, CDR2 FQNEAQ (reference sequence). This CDR3 comprises 14 residues. V gave up 1 base and J gave up 8 bases, with 11 bases separating them. The TCR was taken from an adult with an advanced solid tumor such as melanoma, head and neck, liver or kidney cancer. The sample in question was CD4+ or CD8+ T cells sorted from blood, obtained in a trial of the OX40 agonist ivuxolimab. The rearrangement joins TRBV7-9 to TRBJ1-4; D not certain. The CDR3 sequence: CASSLVPGREKLFF. CDR3 in DNA: TGTGCCAGCAGCTTAGTCCCCGGCCGGGAAAAACTGTTTTTT.